This T cell receptor beta chain was sequenced during a study of regulatory T cells in long-lasting Graves disease. Study-wide context: The definition of persistent Graves' disease was over 5 years of antithyroid drugs with positive TSH receptor antibodies. Whole-study findings and limits: Shared public clonotypes totalled around 2,900 in persistent patients, compared with around 880 in new patients. The small sample size may have reduced accuracy.

Assembly of TCR beta libraries relied on iRepertoire HTBI primers together with Arm-PCR of CDR3 regions. One entry per CDR3 protein, called by TCRdb with MiXCR from the multiplex PCR reads. The data show around 510,000 distinct CDR3 sequences, under 25% seen once. As to time point: persistent/refractory GD, antithyroid drugs over 5 years with positive TRAb. PBMC RNA served as the TCR library source. As concerns this clonotype: Its antigen is currently unknown. This clone may be a read error of a much larger clone one base away.

Here the sequenced sample was peripheral blood mononuclear cells (PBMCs), taken when the disease was refractory, from a patient treated with antithyroid drugs. The receptor was isolated from a female donor with Graves disease.

The CDR3 bases are TGTGCCACCGGTGATGACGGACAGGGAAAATACGAGCAGTACTTC. Protein product: CATGDDGQGKYEQYF. V and J are TRBV24-1 and TRBJ2-7; 8 nucleotides line up with TRBD1. The CDR3 sequence is 15 residues long. CDR1 and CDR2 (germline): KGHDR, SFDVKD.